A selection of T cell receptor beta chains follows, all from one sample in a study of beta chain features in type 1 diabetes. Profiled with immunoSEQ multiplex PCR; TCRdb holds only in-frame clones, not every one. Among 100,000 to 150,000 clones listed, about 18% were seen once. The source material was central memory CD4+ T cells from blood. The receptors derive from a young man with type 1 diabetes. Both conserved end residues are trimmed from each CDR3. Fields, in order: CDR3 length, J gene, V gene, CDR3 protein.

length: 13; J: TRBJ2-1; V: TRBV11-2; CDR3: ASSFQRLSYNEQF
length: 13; J: TRBJ1-5; V: TRBV6-6; CDR3: ASSRTGEGNQPQH
length: 13; J: TRBJ1-2; V: TRBV4-3; CDR3: ASSQEGVENYGYT
length: 12; J: TRBJ1-2; V: TRBV5-6; CDR3: ASRTSRDRWGYT
length: 13; J: TRBJ2-6; V: TRBV4-3; CDR3: ASSHRGRGANVLT
length: 12; J: TRBJ2-1; V: TRBV6-5; CDR3: ASSLSRTNNEQF
length: 13; J: TRBJ2-3; V: TRBV2; CDR3: ASLYLGQTTDTQY
length: 13; J: TRBJ2-7; V: TRBV4-2; CDR3: ASSFGRTKGYEQY
length: 11; J: TRBJ2-1; V: TRBV7-6; CDR3: ASSLAPSNEQF
length: 11; J: TRBJ2-1; V: TRBV25-1; CDR3: ASRPLNWGEAV
length: 14; J: TRBJ2-3; V: TRBV7-2; CDR3: ASSSGTGRVTDTQY
length: 10; J: TRBJ1-5; V: TRBV9; CDR3: ASSVEAGPQH
length: 10; J: TRBJ2-7; V: TRBV5-4; CDR3: ASSLNSGEQY
length: 10; J: TRBJ2-1; V: TRBV2; CDR3: ASSVERNEQF
length: 11; J: TRBJ2-1; V: TRBV10-3; CDR3: AIQGQGAPEQF
length: 14; J: TRBJ2-3; V: TRBV19; CDR3: ASSKSTGGKGDTQY
length: 11; J: TRBJ2-7; V: TRBV15; CDR3: ATSPQGTTEQY
length: 13; J: TRBJ2-7; V: TRBV29-1; CDR3: SVGASGGSLYEQY
length: 13; J: TRBJ1-2; V: TRBV4-1; CDR3: ASSPGTGTYYGYT
length: 11; J: TRBJ2-5; V: TRBV5-1; CDR3: ASSSGLQETQY
length: 14; J: TRBJ2-3; V: TRBV11-2; CDR3: ASSQHRDRFSDTQY
length: 11; J: TRBJ1-4; V: TRBV30; CDR3: AWSVQANEKLF
length: 13; J: TRBJ2-1; V: TRBV2; CDR3: ASSTLTGLDNEQF
length: 15; J: TRBJ2-2; V: TRBV28; CDR3: ASSSSTGTGSTGELF
length: 14; J: TRBJ2-2; V: TRBV7-2; CDR3: ASSFASTSGTGELF
length: 14; J: TRBJ2-3; V: TRBV5-1; CDR3: ASSPARDRVTDTQY
length: 14; J: TRBJ2-7; V: TRBV6-5; CDR3: ASSYPTTSGSHEQY
length: 17; J: TRBJ2-7; V: TRBV4-1; CDR3: ASSQVWGTVIGGAYEQY
length: 13; J: TRBJ2-5; V: TRBV4-3; CDR3: ASSPMGQGQETQY
length: 10; J: TRBJ2-5; V: TRBV27; CDR3: ASSLLQETQY
length: 10; J: TRBJ2-5; V: TRBV29-1; CDR3: SVAQGQETQY
length: 11; J: TRBJ1-5; V: TRBV29-1; CDR3: SVSDRESQPQH
length: 14; J: TRBJ2-5; V: TRBV5-4; CDR3: AARWETGQAGETQY
length: 14; J: TRBJ2-7; V: TRBV7-2; CDR3: ASSLGVSGTPYEQY
length: 13; J: TRBJ2-3; V: TRBV10-3; CDR3: ASAWTGGSTDTQY
length: 11; J: TRBJ2-5; V: TRBV4-2; CDR3: ASSQGAKETQY
length: 14; J: TRBJ2-3; V: TRBV6-6; CDR3: ASNYPAGTSTDTQY
length: 13; J: .; V: TRBV7-2; CDR3: ASSPDGGRGYEQY
length: 10; J: TRBJ2-7; V: TRBV7-2; CDR3: ASSWTSGEQY
length: 13; J: TRBJ2-3; V: TRBV10-3; CDR3: AISGRGSRTDTQY
length: 11; J: TRBJ1-6; V: TRBV29-1; CDR3: SVGSGGDSPLH
length: 11; J: TRBJ1-1; V: TRBV25-1; CDR3: ASSERVNTEAF
length: 14; J: TRBJ2-5; V: TRBV9; CDR3: ASSVVGTSGQETQY
length: 11; J: TRBJ2-1; V: TRBV29-1; CDR3: SVGGTGYNEQF
length: 10; J: TRBJ2-1; V: TRBV2; CDR3: ASSESTRREF
length: 12; J: TRBJ2-3; V: TRBV30; CDR3: AWSVTSGRDTQY
length: 8; J: .; V: TRBV20-1; CDR3: SPGGNEQY
length: 14; J: TRBJ2-5; V: TRBV5-1; CDR3: ASSDGGDAGGETQY
length: 13; J: TRBJ2-7; V: TRBV7-2; CDR3: ASSLEPHQKDEQY
length: 14; J: TRBJ2-3; V: TRBV7-3; CDR3: ASSLQASTGPDTQY
length: 12; J: TRBJ2-7; V: TRBV6-5; CDR3: ASSNYQGLYEQY
length: 13; J: TRBJ2-2; V: TRBV7-2; CDR3: ASSPTGVGTGELF
length: 16; J: TRBJ2-3; V: TRBV7-9; CDR3: ASSLVRTSGRAEDTQY
length: 13; J: TRBJ2-5; V: TRBV9; CDR3: ASNEGGAGLETQY
length: 13; J: TRBJ2-7; V: TRBV21-1; CDR3: ASSSWRGPSYEQY